The count of the clone carrying this T cell receptor beta chain is one. Germline CDR1 reads SGDLS; CDR2 reads YYNGEE. The CDR3 loop spans 13 amino acids. V lost 4 bases and J lost 8, with 12 bases in between. These data belong to a study of T cells in tuberculosis. Study summary: The T cells targeted glucose monomycolate, a mycobacterial lipid, via CD1B. This South African cohort compared adolescents with or without latent tuberculosis against adults with active tuberculosis.

Produced via immunoSEQ multiplex PCR; TCRdb's table is partial and in-frame only. The sample carries about 30,000 clones, approximately 94% recorded once. The V and J genes are TRBV9 and TRBJ2-2; D uncertain. The sequencing sample was made of PBMCs. This TCR came from a donor aged 10 to 29 with latent tuberculosis or without tuberculosis infection. This CDR3 is CASSSNFGGELFF. CDR3 coding DNA: TGTGCCAGCAGCTCGAATTTCGGGGGGGAGCTGTTTTTT. Complete variable domain (other parts from reference TRBV9 and TRBJ2-2): DSGVTQTPKHLITATGQRVTLRCSPRSGDLSVYWYQQSLDQGLQFLIQYYNGEERAKGNILERFSAQQFPDLHSELNLSSLELGDSALYFCASSSNFGGELFFGEGSRLTVL.